This T cell receptor beta chain was recovered during a study of T cells in Graves' hyperthyroidism and ophthalmopathy. General study results and limits: Among clonotypes expanded in thyroid above 0.001, most were also found in blood.

Amplified TCR beta CDR3 regions came from RNA transcripts. HTBI primers were employed in a first-round RT-PCR of the TCR CDR3. MiXCR was run by TCRdb on the multiplex PCR reads, yielding one entry per CDR3 protein. This table holds 350,000 or so distinct CDR3 sequences, approximately 17% found once. In its sample, this clonotype was seen many times. Antigen unknown. This CDR3 comprises 15 residues. Germline-derived CDR1 and CDR2 are MDHEN and SYDVKM. After removal of 3 bases from V and 5 bases from J, the junction contained 6 bases not matched to a gene. The J gene is TRBJ2-3, the V gene TRBV28, with TRBD2 identical over 9 bases. The TCR originated in a woman between 25 and 40 years old with Graves' hyperthyroidism that later progressed to Graves' ophthalmopathy. Sequencing was done on a sample of blood. This CDR3 is CASSLAGGPQDTQYF. The CDR3 DNA reads as TGTGCCAGCAGTTTGGCGGGAGGGCCTCAAGATACGCAGTATTTT.